The sequence of this T cell receptor beta chain was determined in a study of glioma-infiltrating T cells. General study results and limits: Gliomas, especially low-grade, showed above-expected tissue-blood divergence; non-neoplastic patients showed below.

Germline-derived CDR1 and CDR2 are MNHEY and SVGEGT. V trimming: 0 bases; J trimming: 7 bases; junction bases outside the gene matches: 6. This CDR3 region has 16 residues. TCR alpha and beta CDR3 regions were amplified from RNA using iRepertoire nested multiplex PCR. Tissue mRNA or PBMC total RNA, roughly 95-400 ng, went into one-step reverse transcription and amplification. TCRdb re-analysed the multiplex PCR reads in MiXCR, keeping a single row per CDR3 protein. The table shows some 99,000 distinct CDR3 sequences, with around a quarter occurring only once. This clonotype was counted many times. Its antigen is not identified.

The genes are TRBV6-2 or TRBV6-3 and TRBJ2-1, with TRBD2 identical over 10 bases. The sequence was obtained from a human donor with low-grade glioma or glioblastoma, undergoing nonglioma brain surgery, or in good health (not recorded which). The source material was glioma tissue, nonneoplastic brain tissue, or PBMCs (not recorded which). The CDR3 protein is CASSYSVAGGKNEQFF. DNA for the CDR3: TGTGCCAGCAGTTACTCGGTAGCGGGAGGTAAAAATGAGCAGTTCTTC.